The 11 T cell receptor beta chains in this list originate from one sample, sequenced in a study of blood T cell repertoires in COVID-19. This table comes from immunoSEQ multiplex PCR, and its TCRdb copy is limited to in-frame clones, with some not included. Of about 200,000 clones detected, roughly 80% appear once; the ten largest clones hold 5.2%. The material sequenced was PBMCs or T cells enriched from blood (not recorded which). All receptors derive from a woman aged 55 to 70 with acute COVID-19.

This chain uses TRBV23-1 with TRBJ2-7, with TRBD1 identical over 8 bases. TRBV23-1 is designated an ORF whose function remains uncertain. J lost 2 bases, V lost 6 bases, and 3 bases had no gene match. The CDR3 has 13 residues. CDR3 sequence (DNA): TGCGCCAGCAGCACGGACAGGGCCTACGAGCAGTACTTC. It is translated as CASSTDRAYEQYF.

V and J are TRBV4-1 and TRBJ1-5; D not resolved. The CDR3 is made up of 16 amino acids. CDR1 is MGHRA, CDR2 YSYEKL, per germline. Trimming removed 0 bases from V and 4 bases from J, with 13 bases in between. The chain's CDR3 is CASSQEVGAPNQPQHF. The CDR3 DNA reads as TGCGCCAGCAGCCAAGAGGTCGGAGCACCAAATCAGCCCCAGCATTTT.

This clone has only one observation. This chain uses TRBV11-2 with TRBJ1-2; D gene ambiguous. Trimming shortened V by 0 bases and J by 4 bases, and 21 bases separated the two germline ends. The CDR3 length is 18 residues. Germline lookup yields CDR1 SGHAT and CDR2 FQNNGV. The CDR3 nucleotides are TGTGCCAGCAGCTTAGATGGGCCGGTAAACCCGGGAACCTATGGCTACACCTTC. It encodes CASSLDGPVNPGTYGYTF.

This rearrangement joins TRBV18 to TRBJ1-1; TRBD1 matches at 8 bases. The V segment lost 5 bases and the J segment 3 bases; nucleotides outside the gene matches: 8. This CDR3 region has 15 residues. Germline V CDR1 and CDR2: KGHSH, LQKENI. The CDR3 is CASSKVGQGDTEAFF. The CDR3 nucleotides are TGTGCCAGCTCAAAAGTAGGACAGGGTGACACTGAAGCTTTCTTT.

The V and J genes are TRBV2 and TRBJ2-5; 8 bases align to TRBD1. This CDR3 has 13 residues. The germline CDR1 and CDR2 sequences are SNHLY and FYNNEI. V shed 4 bases, J shed 5 bases, and the junction held 3 bases outside the gene matches. The CDR3: CASSGTGHETQYF. The CDR3 nucleotides are TGTGCCAGCAGTGGGACAGGGCATGAGACCCAGTACTTC.

A word on this clone: At one end, the junction sequence differs from germline, possibly due to a read error. The chain employs TRBV5-4 and TRBJ1-1, with 10 nucleotides matching TRBD1. The V gene's germline CDR1 is SGHNT and CDR2 YYREEE (reference sequence). CDR3 length equals 11 residues. The CDR3 region is CASSQDRGRIF. The CDR3 region has the DNA TGTGCCAGCAGCCAAGACAGGGGGCGTATCTTT.

The chain combines TRBV19 with TRBJ1-5; 8 bases are a match to TRBD1. CDR1 is LNHDA and CDR2 is SQIVND in the germline V gene (reference sequence). This CDR3 spans 14 amino acids. The J segment lost 5 bases and the V segment lost 3 bases, leaving 3 bases of the junction unmatched. The CDR3 nucleotides are TGTGCCAGTAGTATGACAGGGGCTGATCAGCCCCAGCATTTT. It is translated as CASSMTGADQPQHF.

The V gene is TRBV5-1, the J gene TRBJ1-2, with 7 bases fitting TRBD1. J was trimmed by 4 bases and V by 2 bases; bases with no gene match: 2. Germline V gives CDR1 SGHRS, CDR2 YFSETQ. The CDR3 covers 13 residues. CDR3 nucleotide sequence: TGCGCCAGCAGCTTAGGGGGCGGCTATGGCTACACCTTC. Translating gives CASSLGGGYGYTF.

The genes are TRBV28 and TRBJ1-6, with D unclear. The CDR3 is made up of 14 amino acids. Trimming removed 5 bases at V and 10 bases at J, with 15 bases between. Germline V gene data show CDR1 as MDHEN and CDR2 as SYDVKM. The CDR3 is CASSRPPRESPLHF. The CDR3 bases are TGTGCCAGCAGTCGACCGCCCCGGGAATCACCCCTCCACTTT.

Comments on this clone: Different DNA sequences within this sample yield the same CDR3. The chain's CDR3 is CASSQAKNIQYF. CDR3 DNA sequence: TGTGCCAGCAGTCAAGCCAAAAACATTCAGTACTTC. The J gene is TRBJ2-4, the V gene TRBV12-3 or TRBV12-4; no firm D call. The CDR3 runs to 12 residues. The V gene lost 5 bases and the J gene lost 0 bases, with 2 bases spanning the gap.

The chain employs TRBV6-5 and TRBJ1-6, with D perhaps TRBD1 (6 bases). The CDR3 totals 13 residues. Germline lookup yields CDR1 MNHEY and CDR2 SVGAGI. Trimming took off 5 bases at V and 15 bases at J, with 17 bases between the two ends. In DNA form, the CDR3 reads TGTGCCAGCAGTCCTAGGGACGGACAGAGCCTCCACTTT. Translated: CASSPRDGQSLHF.